This T cell receptor (beta chain) was captured by sequencing in a study of regulatory T cells in long-lasting Graves disease. Regarding time point: newly diagnosed GD, antithyroid drugs for less than 3 months. From PBMCs, RNA was extracted and then used to make the TCR library. The authors built TCR beta libraries using iRepertoire HTBI primers and Arm-PCR of CDR3 regions. Authors' data handling: The samples yielded roughly 60 TRBV and some 15 TRBJ segments. A single record per CDR3 protein comes from TCRdb applying MiXCR to the multiplex PCR reads. What appears here as the V and J calls and clone size reflects TCRdb's work, not the paper's. The sample yields 530,000 or so distinct CDR3 sequences, approximately 12% seen once. CDR1 is WSHSY, CDR2 SAAADI, per germline. The CDR3 sequence is 14 residues long. Trimming at V came to 6 bases and at J to 3 bases, leaving 3 bases not matched to a gene. A further study also used this sample, focusing on T cells in Graves' hyperthyroidism and ophthalmopathy. In that study: Stable Graves' hyperthyroidism meant no ophthalmopathy progression within 18 months.

This sequence was found in a man aged 30 to 45 with Graves disease. The chain recombines TRBV10-2 with TRBJ2-4; 9 bases match TRBD1. This specimen consisted of peripheral blood mononuclear cells (PBMCs), obtained at new diagnosis, from a patient treated with antithyroid drugs. The DNA of the CDR3 is TGCGCCAGCAGCTACAGGGGGCACAAAAACATTCAGTACTTC. It yields the protein CASSYRGHKNIQYF.